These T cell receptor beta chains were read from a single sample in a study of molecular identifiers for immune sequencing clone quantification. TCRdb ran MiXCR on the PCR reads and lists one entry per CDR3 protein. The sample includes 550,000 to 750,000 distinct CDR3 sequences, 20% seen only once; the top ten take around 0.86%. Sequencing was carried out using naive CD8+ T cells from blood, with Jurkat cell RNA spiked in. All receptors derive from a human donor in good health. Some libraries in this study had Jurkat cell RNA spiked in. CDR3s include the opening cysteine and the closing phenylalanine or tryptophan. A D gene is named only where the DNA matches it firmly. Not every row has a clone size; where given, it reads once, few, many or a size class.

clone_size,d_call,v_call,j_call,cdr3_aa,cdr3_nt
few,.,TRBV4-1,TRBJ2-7,CASSQDPGTPSYEQYF,TGCGCCAGCAGCCAAGATCCGGGGACTCCGTCCTACGAGCAGTACTTC
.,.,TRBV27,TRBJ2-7,CASTGAPRYYEQYF,TGTGCCAGCACTGGGGCTCCTCGATACTACGAGCAGTACTTC
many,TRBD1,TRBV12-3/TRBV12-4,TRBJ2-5,CASSLDRGLQETQYF,TGTGCCAGCAGCTTGGACAGGGGCCTGCAAGAGACCCAGTACTTC
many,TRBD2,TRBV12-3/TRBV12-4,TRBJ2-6,CASSNGGFGANVLTF,TGTGCCAGCAGTAACGGGGGGTTTGGGGCCAACGTCCTGACTTTC
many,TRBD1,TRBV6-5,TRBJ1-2,CASSYFSGQGAFRNHHYGYTF,TGTGCCAGCAGTTACTTCTCCGGACAGGGGGCTTTTCGCAATCACCACTATGGCTACACCTTC
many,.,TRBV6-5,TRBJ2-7,CASRIGSYEQYF,TGTGCCAGCAGAATTGGGTCCTACGAGCAGTACTTC
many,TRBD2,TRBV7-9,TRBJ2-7,CASSLGSSGANEQYF,TGTGCCAGCAGCCTAGGCTCTAGCGGTGCTAACGAGCAGTACTTC
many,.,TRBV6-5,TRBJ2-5,CASSYSQVGPQETQYF,TGTGCCAGCAGTTACAGCCAGGTCGGGCCCCAAGAGACCCAGTACTTC
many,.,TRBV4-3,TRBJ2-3,CASSQGSGRLARTDTQYF,TGCGCCAGCAGCCAAGGTTCGGGGCGGTTAGCCCGCACAGATACGCAGTATTTT
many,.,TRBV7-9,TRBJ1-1,CASSPRTLGDTEAFF,TGTGCCAGCAGCCCACGGACCCTTGGCGACACTGAAGCTTTCTTT
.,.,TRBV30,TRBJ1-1,CAWYPGNTEAFF,TGTGCCTGGTATCCAGGGAACACTGAAGCTTTCTTT
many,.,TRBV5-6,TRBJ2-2,CASSKQNEGTGELFF,TGTGCCAGCAGCAAACAGAACGAGGGGACCGGGGAGCTGTTTTTT
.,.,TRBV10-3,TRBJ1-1,CATLQEPTYEAFF,TGTGCCACCCTACAGGAACCGACCTATGAAGCTTTCTTT
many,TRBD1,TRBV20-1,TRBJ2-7,CSARSQGAYEQYF,TGCAGTGCTAGGTCGCAGGGGGCCTACGAGCAGTACTTC
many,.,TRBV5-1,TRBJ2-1,CASSLTTASYNEQFF,TGCGCCAGCAGCTTAACAACAGCATCCTACAATGAGCAGTTCTTC
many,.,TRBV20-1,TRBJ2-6,CSARNRGNSGANVLTF,TGCAGTGCTAGGAATCGGGGTAACTCTGGGGCCAACGTCCTGACTTTC
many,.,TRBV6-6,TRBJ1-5,CASSYSSGVQPQHF,TGTGCCAGCAGTTACTCGAGTGGAGTTCAGCCCCAGCATTTT
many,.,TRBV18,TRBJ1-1,CASSPVDSKTNTEAFF,TGTGCCAGCTCACCAGTCGACAGTAAAACGAACACTGAAGCTTTCTTT
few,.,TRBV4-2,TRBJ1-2,CASSQAIRGGDGYTF,TGTGCCAGCAGCCAAGCGATAAGGGGGGGTGATGGCTACACCTTC
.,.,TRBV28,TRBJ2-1,CASSFQTRLNEQFF,TGTGCCAGCAGTTTCCAAACTAGATTGAATGAGCAGTTCTTC
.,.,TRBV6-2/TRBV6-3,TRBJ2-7,CASSWDSDCEQYF,TGTGCCAGCAGTTGGGACTCCGACTGCGAGCAGTACTTC
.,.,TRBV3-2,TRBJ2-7,CASSQENPGTGTSYEQYF,TGTGCCAGCAGCCAAGAAAACCCCGGGACAGGAACTTCCTACGAGCAGTACTTC
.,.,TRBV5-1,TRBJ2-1,CASSLSSGRDNEQFF,TGCGCCAGCAGCTTGTCATCAGGACGTGACAATGAGCAGTTCTTC
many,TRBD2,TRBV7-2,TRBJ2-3,CASSLPTSGLTDTQYF,TGTGCCAGCAGCCTACCAACTAGCGGGCTCACAGATACGCAGTATTTT
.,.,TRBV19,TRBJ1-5,CASSADPQKGPSNQPQHF,TGTGCCAGTAGTGCCGACCCCCAAAAAGGGCCTAGCAATCAGCCCCAGCATTTT
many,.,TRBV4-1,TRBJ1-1,CASSQENLLEAFF,TGCGCCAGCAGCCAAGAAAACTTACTTGAAGCTTTCTTT
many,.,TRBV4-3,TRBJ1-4,CASSQDLGPTNEKLFF,TGCGCCAGCAGCCAAGATTTGGGTCCAACTAATGAAAAACTGTTTTTT
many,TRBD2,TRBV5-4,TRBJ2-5,CASRPGLAGMGQETQYF,TGTGCCAGCAGACCTGGACTAGCGGGTATGGGACAAGAGACCCAGTACTTC
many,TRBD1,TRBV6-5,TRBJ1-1,CASSYSLRQGLPPEAFF,TGTGCCAGCAGTTACTCGTTGAGACAGGGGTTGCCCCCTGAAGCTTTCTTT
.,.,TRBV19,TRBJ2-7,CASSPGTGGINEQYF,TGTGCCAGTAGCCCTGGAACCGGAGGTATAAACGAGCAGTACTTC
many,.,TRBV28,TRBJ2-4,CASSPGAAKNIQYF,TGTGCCAGCAGTCCCGGGGCAGCCAAAAACATTCAGTACTTC
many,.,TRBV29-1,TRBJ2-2,CSVALTDTTGELFF,TGCAGCGTTGCTTTAACGGATACCACCGGGGAGCTGTTTTTT
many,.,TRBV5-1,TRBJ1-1,CASSGTGMNTEAFF,TGCGCCAGCAGTGGTACAGGGATGAACACTGAAGCTTTCTTT